Listed below are T cell receptor beta chains from one sample, sequenced in a study of STAT5B mutations in CD4+ large granular lymphocyte leukemia. Libraries were prepared by immunoSEQ multiplex PCR; TCRdb keeps only in-frame clonotypes and omits some of them. The table records over 30,000 clones, 81% of them present only once. The sequenced material came from CD4+ T cells from blood buffy coats. These receptors all stem from a human donor in good health. The CDR3 runs from the conserved cysteine through the conserved F or W. D genes are given only for firm matches. Some rows mark clone size as missing; the rest say once, few, many or name a class of expanded clone.

d_call	clone_size	v_call	j_call	cdr3_aa	cdr3_nt
NA	NA	TRBV11-2	TRBJ2-2	CATRTPAGTGELFF	TGTGCCACTCGGACCCCGGCGGGCACCGGGGAGCTGTTTTTT
TRBD1	NA	TRBV5-5	TRBJ2-1	CATGEGAEQFF	TGTGCCACCGGTGAGGGGGCTGAGCAGTTCTTC
NA	NA	TRBV28	TRBJ2-1	CASSFGTLTWNEQFF	TGTGCCAGCAGTTTTGGGACACTGACTTGGAATGAGCAGTTCTTC
TRBD1	NA	TRBV28	TRBJ2-2	CASSPRGRGPNTGELFF	TGTGCCAGCAGTCCTCGGGGCAGGGGGCCGAACACCGGGGAGCTGTTTTTT
NA	NA	TRBV4-3	TRBJ1-6	CASSQDQGPDSPLHF	TGCGCCAGCAGCCAAGATCAGGGGCCGGATTCACCCCTCCACTTT
TRBD2	NA	TRBV15	TRBJ2-7	CATSRVNSGGSYEQYF	TGTGCCACCAGCAGAGTAAATAGCGGGGGCTCCTACGAGCAGTACTTC
TRBD2	NA	TRBV18	TRBJ2-1	CASTIRSGGYNEQFF	TGTGCCAGCACCATCCGAAGCGGGGGATACAATGAGCAGTTCTTC
TRBD2	NA	TRBV11-1	TRBJ2-3	CASSLRTLAGVFADTQYF	TGTGCCAGCAGCTTAAGGACCTTGGCGGGAGTGTTTGCCGATACGCAGTATTTT
TRBD2	NA	TRBV7-8	TRBJ2-1	CASSTTSGRRGEQFF	TGTGCCAGCAGCACAACTAGCGGGAGGCGAGGGGAGCAGTTCTTC
NA	NA	TRBV28	TRBJ2-3	CASSWDIGAGAYTDTQYF	TGTGCCAGCAGTTGGGATATCGGGGCGGGGGCTTACACAGATACGCAGTATTTT
TRBD1	few	TRBV10-1	TRBJ2-7	CASSEGTGGIYEQYF	TGCGCCAGCAGTGAGGGGACAGGGGGCATCTACGAGCAGTACTTC
NA	NA	TRBV28	TRBJ2-7	CASSSLGSSYLSYEQYF	TGTGCCAGCAGTTCCCTAGGGTCGTCTTATCTCTCCTACGAGCAGTACTTC
TRBD1	NA	TRBV11-2	TRBJ1-2	CASSSTSLGQKVGYTF	TGTGCCAGCAGCTCGACCTCCCTGGGACAGAAGGTTGGCTACACCTTC
NA	NA	TRBV19	TRBJ2-3	CASSSGPKSTDTQYF	TGTGCCAGTAGTTCTGGACCGAAGAGCACAGATACGCAGTATTTT
NA	NA	TRBV28	TRBJ2-7	CASSPPTPSYEQYF	TGTGCCAGCAGTCCTCCGACTCCCTCCTACGAGCAGTACTTC
TRBD1	NA	TRBV6-1	TRBJ2-1	CTSSSGQGRNEQFF	TGTACCAGCAGTAGTGGACAGGGCAGGAATGAGCAGTTCTTC
TRBD1	NA	TRBV7-9	TRBJ1-3	CASSPRQGLAGNTIYF	TGTGCCAGCAGCCCACGACAGGGACTAGCTGGAAACACCATATATTTT
NA	once	TRBV5-1	TRBJ2-1	CASRKVFGGPMNNEQFF	TGCGCCAGCAGGAAAGTATTCGGAGGGCCGATGAACAATGAGCAGTTCTTC
NA	NA	TRBV6-1	TRBJ2-1	CASSRAGEQFF	TGTGCCAGCAGCCGGGCCGGTGAGCAGTTCTTC
NA	NA	TRBV6-1	TRBJ1-5	CASSARHFSNQPQHF	TGTGCCAGCAGTGCGCGACATTTTAGCAATCAGCCCCAGCATTTT
NA	few	TRBV2	TRBJ1-1	CASNPEDTEAFF	TGTGCCAGCAACCCCGAGGACACTGAAGCTTTCTTT
TRBD1	NA	TRBV5-5	TRBJ2-3	CASSLTLPGQVTDTQYF	TGTGCCAGCAGTCTCACACTTCCGGGACAGGTCACAGATACGCAGTATTTT
TRBD1	NA	TRBV19	TRBJ1-2	CASSRAWDRDYGYTF	TGTGCCAGTAGTAGAGCTTGGGACAGAGACTATGGCTACACCTTC
TRBD1	once	TRBV10-3	TRBJ2-7	CAISSTGTGGIEQYF	TGTGCCATCAGTTCGACCGGGACAGGGGGTATCGAGCAGTACTTC
TRBD1	few	TRBV27	TRBJ2-7	CASRLFPDRGPPYEQYF	TGTGCCAGCAGACTATTCCCCGACAGGGGTCCCCCCTACGAGCAGTACTTC
NA	NA	TRBV11-3	TRBJ2-5	CASGGTPNQETQYF	TGTGCCAGTGGGGGAACTCCTAACCAAGAGACCCAGTACTTC
TRBD1	NA	TRBV11-2	TRBJ2-5	CASSFQTGAEETQYF	TGTGCCAGCAGCTTCCAGACAGGGGCCGAGGAGACCCAGTACTTC
NA	once	TRBV11-2	TRBJ1-2	CASSPDSLARANYGYTF	TGTGCCAGCAGCCCGGACTCCCTTGCTCGGGCTAACTATGGCTACACCTTC
TRBD2	NA	TRBV27	TRBJ2-1	CASSDRSGRVRNNEQFF	TGTGCCAGCAGCGATCGAAGCGGGAGGGTTCGAAACAATGAGCAGTTCTTC
NA	NA	TRBV2	TRBJ2-1	CASSELGLAVNEQFF	TGTGCCAGCAGTGAACTCGGTCTAGCAGTAAATGAGCAGTTCTTC
TRBD2	NA	TRBV28	TRBJ2-1	CASTTGGEGANEQFF	TGTGCCAGCACCACCGGGGGGGAGGGCGCAAATGAGCAGTTCTTC
NA	NA	TRBV2	TRBJ2-1	CASTSSGTTSNEQFF	TGTGCCAGCACCTCATCCGGGACAACCTCCAATGAGCAGTTCTTC
TRBD2	NA	TRBV10-3	TRBJ2-1	CAISESTTSGSYNEQFF	TGTGCCATCAGTGAGTCGACGACTAGCGGCTCCTACAATGAGCAGTTCTTC
NA	NA	TRBV30	TRBJ1-1	CAWSLGGTEAFF	TGTGCCTGGAGCTTGGGAGGGACTGAAGCTTTCTTT
TRBD1	NA	TRBV19	TRBJ2-7	CASVQGYEQYF	TGTGCCAGCGTACAGGGGTACGAGCAGTACTTC
NA	few	TRBV4-1	TRBJ2-5	CASSQGQIETQYF	TGCGCCAGCAGCCAAGGGCAGATCGAGACCCAGTACTTC
NA	NA	TRBV28	TRBJ1-1	CASSLILPMNTEAFF	TGTGCCAGCAGTTTAATCTTACCGATGAACACTGAAGCTTTCTTT
NA	once	TRBV18	TRBJ1-2	CASSPTGHLRDGYTF	TGTGCCAGCTCACCTACGGGACATTTAAGAGATGGCTACACCTTC
NA	NA	TRBV7-2	TRBJ1-2	CASSSVNYGYTF	TGTGCCAGCAGCTCCGTGAACTATGGCTACACCTTC
TRBD2	NA	TRBV19	TRBJ2-1	CASSPTSGIYNEQFF	TGTGCCAGTAGTCCGACTAGCGGAATATACAATGAGCAGTTCTTC
TRBD1	NA	TRBV9	TRBJ2-1	CASSVRTGGPEQFF	TGTGCCAGCAGCGTTAGGACAGGGGGCCCTGAGCAGTTCTTC
NA	few	TRBV29-1	TRBJ1-2	CSVPLGGGSYTF	TGCAGCGTCCCATTAGGGGGTGGGAGCTACACCTTC
TRBD1	NA	TRBV28	TRBJ2-7	CASTPGQGTYEQYF	TGTGCCAGCACCCCGGGACAGGGGACCTACGAGCAGTACTTC
NA	NA	TRBV27	TRBJ2-3	CASSLRPGGTDTQYF	TGTGCCAGCAGTTTACGTCCGGGTGGGACAGATACGCAGTATTTT
NA	NA	TRBV6-5	TRBJ1-6	CASWGGNSPLHF	TGTGCCAGCTGGGGGGGGAATTCACCCCTCCACTTT
NA	NA	TRBV29-1	TRBJ2-7	CSVGYWGRIIYEQYF	TGCAGCGTGGGGTATTGGGGGCGCATAATTTACGAGCAGTACTTC
TRBD2	once	TRBV28	TRBJ2-7	CASRGLADPSYEQYF	TGTGCCAGCAGGGGACTAGCGGACCCCTCCTACGAGCAGTACTTC
NA	NA	TRBV5-5	TRBJ2-7	CASSLASGYEQYF	TGTGCCAGCAGCTTGGCGTCGGGGTACGAGCAGTACTTC